This T cell receptor beta chain was documented in a study of cytomegalovirus exposure and HLA in healthy donors. As for the study in general: The same platform was used for the roughly 120 validation repertoires and the roughly 680 first-cohort repertoires, a later analysis reported.

Generated by immunoSEQ multiplex PCR, the TCRdb table keeps only in-frame clones and is missing some. The sample lists over 200,000 clones; around 88% were seen once. The CDR3 is 16 residues long. V shed 1 base, J shed 5 bases, and the junction held 7 bases outside the gene matches. The germline V gene encodes CDR1 SGHAT and CDR2 FQNNGV. Sequenced sample: PBMCs. V gene TRBV11-2 combines with J gene TRBJ2-2; 7 bases align to TRBD1. The sequence was obtained from a woman under 30 in good health and CMV-seronegative. The CDR3 DNA follows: TGTGCCAGCAGCTTAGGGTACAGGGGTAGGACCGGGGAGCTGTTTTTT. Translated, it gives CASSLGYRGRTGELFF.